Listed below are T cell receptor beta chains from one sample, sequenced in a study of Ad26.COV2.S vaccination and SARS-CoV-2 variants. TCRdb keeps only in-frame clones here, not all; method: immunoSEQ multiplex PCR. Of 500,000 or so clones in the sample, around 88% were seen once. Sequencing was performed on peripheral blood, taken in a trial of Ad26.COV2.S vaccine versus placebo. The receptors stem from a person aged 18-65 years who received the Ad26.COV2.S COVID-19 vaccine or a placebo. CDR3s include the opening cysteine and the closing phenylalanine or tryptophan. Fields, in order: clone size, D gene, V gene, J gene, CDR3 protein, CDR3 DNA. The D gene is left open where the match is weak. Expanded clones get a size class; other rows say once, few or many, or leave the size out.

>few|-|TRBV2|TRBJ2-5
CASSAQETQYF
TGTGCCAGCAGTGCGCAAGAGACCCAGTACTTC
>-|-|TRBV5-1|TRBJ1-4
CASSLAGGGRNEKLFF
TGCGCCAGCAGCTTGGCCGGCGGAGGCCGTAATGAAAAACTGTTTTTT
>-|-|TRBV28|TRBJ1-1
CASSLQGREAFF
TGTGCCAGCAGTTTACAGGGTCGGGAAGCTTTCTTT
>-|-|TRBV18|TRBJ1-5
CASSPRIAGNQPQHF
TGTGCCAGCTCACCCCGCATAGCCGGCAATCAGCCCCAGCATTTT
>-|TRBD1|TRBV9|TRBJ2-3
CASSVGGQGTQYF
TGTGCCAGCAGCGTAGGGGGACAGGGGACGCAGTATTTT
>-|-|TRBV19|TRBJ1-1
CASSILGGSNTEAFF
TGTGCCAGTAGTATTTTGGGGGGCAGCAACACTGAAGCTTTCTTT
>-|TRBD2|TRBV9|TRBJ2-1
CASSEGSLAGTNEQFF
TGTGCCAGCAGCGAGGGGAGCCTAGCGGGAACTAATGAGCAGTTCTTC
>-|-|TRBV2|TRBJ1-1
CASSPHLRGVTEAFF
TGTGCCAGCAGTCCCCACCTTCGGGGGGTAACTGAAGCTTTCTTT
>-|-|TRBV28|TRBJ1-2
CASSLLGTGGYTF
TGTGCCAGCAGTTTGTTGGGGACGGGGGGCTACACCTTC
>once|-|TRBV19|TRBJ1-2
CASSIRRQILYGYTF
TGTGCCAGTAGTATTAGGCGTCAGATCCTCTATGGCTACACCTTC
>few|TRBD2|TRBV7-9|TRBJ2-2
CASSTRTSGTGELFF
TGTGCCAGCAGCACCAGGACTAGCGGGACCGGGGAGCTGTTTTTT
>-|-|TRBV2|TRBJ1-1
CASSEYVLNTEAFF
TGTGCCAGCAGCGAATACGTACTGAACACTGAAGCTTTCTTT
>-|TRBD2|TRBV27|TRBJ2-7
CASNPGLAGTYEQYF
TGTGCCAGCAACCCGGGACTAGCGGGTACCTACGAGCAGTACTTC
>-|TRBD2|TRBV5-1|TRBJ2-1
CASSLGSSGAYNEQFF
TGCGCCAGCAGCTTGGGGTCTAGCGGAGCCTACAATGAGCAGTTCTTC
>-|-|TRBV5-1|TRBJ2-2
CASSLDVGSYMNTGELFF
TGCGCCAGCAGCTTGGATGTGGGGTCCTACATGAACACCGGGGAGCTGTTTTTT
>-|-|TRBV24-1|TRBJ2-1
CATSDPQAGRLNEQFF
TGTGCCACCAGTGACCCTCAAGCCGGGAGACTAAATGAGCAGTTCTTC
>-|TRBD1|TRBV28|TRBJ1-3
CASLTPGQGYTIYF
TGTGCCAGCCTGACCCCGGGACAGGGTTACACCATATATTTT
>-|-|TRBV6-5|TRBJ2-7
CASLRGAEQYF
TGTGCCAGCCTAAGAGGGGCCGAGCAGTACTTC
>-|-|TRBV7-2|TRBJ2-5
CASSIASRRQETQYF
TGTGCCAGCAGTATCGCCAGCCGCCGCCAAGAGACCCAGTACTTC
>-|TRBD1|TRBV6-6|TRBJ1-2
CASRLQGAASYGYTF
TGTGCCAGCAGACTTCAGGGGGCGGCTAGCTATGGCTACACCTTC
>-|TRBD1|TRBV7-3|TRBJ2-6
CASSLTMTGTGANVLTF
TGTGCCAGCAGCTTAACGATGACAGGGACGGGGGCCAACGTCCTGACTTTC
>-|TRBD1|TRBV29-1|TRBJ2-1
CRAGGNEQFF
TGCAGAGCAGGGGGCAATGAGCAGTTCTTC
>-|-|TRBV6-5|TRBJ1-3
CASSYGEGGNTIYF
TGTGCCAGCAGTTACGGGGAGGGAGGAAACACCATATATTTT
>-|TRBD2|TRBV29-1|TRBJ2-3
CSVRSGASTDTQYF
TGCAGCGTTAGAAGCGGGGCCTCCACAGATACGCAGTATTTT
>-|TRBD2|TRBV19|TRBJ2-1
CASSVKAGGSGEQFF
TGTGCCAGTAGTGTTAAAGCGGGAGGGTCGGGTGAGCAGTTCTTC
>few|-|TRBV6-1|TRBJ1-5
CASSGDLNQPQHF
TGTGCCAGCTCTGGGGACCTTAATCAGCCCCAGCATTTT
>-|TRBD1|TRBV19|TRBJ1-4
CASLPDRGLIEKLFF
TGTGCCAGTTTGCCGGACAGGGGGCTTATTGAAAAACTGTTTTTT
>many|-|TRBV28|TRBJ1-4
CASTLRGGRNEKLFF
TGTGCCAGCACTCTTAGAGGGGGTCGTAATGAAAAACTGTTTTTT
>-|-|TRBV5-6|TRBJ2-7
CASSLRLGEGPAYEQYF
TGTGCCAGCAGCTTGCGGTTAGGTGAAGGACCTGCCTACGAGCAGTACTTC
>-|-|TRBV2|TRBJ2-1
CASRPRGGSGYNEQFF
TGTGCCAGCAGGCCCCGAGGTGGTAGCGGCTACAATGAGCAGTTCTTC
>-|TRBD2|TRBV28|TRBJ2-4
CASSLPGTNGNIQYF
TGTGCCAGCAGTCTACCTGGGACTAACGGTAACATTCAGTACTTC
>-|TRBD2|TRBV5-6|TRBJ2-7
CASSQLLAGYEQYF
TGTGCCAGCAGCCAACTTCTAGCGGGCTACGAGCAGTACTTC
>-|-|TRBV7-2|TRBJ1-1
CASSSRVEAFF
TGTGCCAGCAGCTCAAGAGTTGAAGCTTTCTTT
>-|-|TRBV6-2/TRBV6-3|TRBJ1-1
CASSKLTGTALNEAFF
TGTGCCAGCAGCAAACTTACCGGGACGGCGCTCAATGAAGCTTTCTTT
>-|-|TRBV5-1|TRBJ1-1
CASKVGDYRPNTEAFF
TGCGCCAGCAAGGTAGGAGACTACAGGCCGAACACTGAAGCTTTCTTT
>-|TRBD1|TRBV15|TRBJ1-4
CATSRDYRGIDEKLFF
TGTGCCACCAGCAGAGATTACAGGGGTATAGATGAAAAACTGTTTTTT
>-|-|TRBV3-1/TRBV3-2|TRBJ2-1
CASSHVGNEQFF
TGTGCCAGCAGCCACGTGGGGAATGAGCAGTTCTTC
>-|-|TRBV27|TRBJ2-4
CASSLEGTAAVAKNIQYF
TGTGCCAGCAGTTTGGAGGGGACCGCGGCGGTAGCCAAAAACATTCAGTACTTC
>once|TRBD2|TRBV29-1|TRBJ2-1
CSVVGQPGPGGGNEQFF
TGCAGCGTTGTAGGACAACCCGGCCCGGGAGGGGGGAATGAGCAGTTCTTC
>-|-|TRBV28|TRBJ2-7
CASTKTGRLLYEQYF
TGTGCCAGCACCAAGACGGGACGACTACTCTACGAGCAGTACTTC
>once|-|TRBV3-1/TRBV3-2|TRBJ2-4
CASSLDRPAGAKNIQYF
TGTGCCAGCAGCCTAGATCGTCCAGCCGGGGCCAAAAACATTCAGTACTTC
>-|-|TRBV6-5|TRBJ2-5
CASSAGGVETQYF
TGTGCCAGCAGCGCAGGAGGGGTGGAGACCCAGTACTTC
>once|-|TRBV7-8|TRBJ1-5
CASSLAGIFGNQPQHF
TGTGCCAGCAGCTTAGCAGGGATTTTCGGCAATCAGCCCCAGCATTTT
>once|-|TRBV20-1|TRBJ1-1
CSASPANTEAFF
TGCAGTGCTAGTCCGGCCAACACTGAAGCTTTCTTT
>-|TRBD1|TRBV5-1|TRBJ2-2
CASSWTGFSRGTGELFF
TGCGCCAGCAGCTGGACCGGGTTTAGCAGGGGGACCGGGGAGCTGTTTTTT
>once|TRBD1|TRBV7-2|TRBJ2-5
CASSLDRVQETQYF
TGTGCCAGCAGCCTTGACAGGGTCCAAGAGACCCAGTACTTC
>-|-|TRBV28|TRBJ2-1
CASTRGTNEQFF
TGTGCCAGCACTCGGGGCACCAATGAGCAGTTCTTC
>-|-|TRBV28|TRBJ1-1
CASGRIEAFF
TGTGCCAGCGGGAGGATTGAAGCTTTCTTT
>few|TRBD1|TRBV11-2|TRBJ2-2
CASSLQGANGELFF
TGTGCCAGCAGCTTGCAGGGGGCGAACGGGGAGCTGTTTTTT
>-|-|TRBV29-1|TRBJ2-5
CSVPGASQETQYF
TGCAGCGTTCCCGGAGCGAGCCAAGAGACCCAGTACTTC
>-|-|TRBV5-8|TRBJ1-5
CASRPRGSYSNQPQHF
TGTGCCAGCAGACCACGGGGCTCATATAGCAATCAGCCCCAGCATTTT
>-|-|TRBV4-3|TRBJ1-5
CASSQDHQSNQPQHF
TGCGCCAGCAGCCAGGACCATCAGAGCAATCAGCCCCAGCATTTT
>once|-|TRBV28|TRBJ2-7
CASSVPHMPAYEQYF
TGTGCCAGCAGTGTCCCCCATATGCCAGCTTACGAGCAGTACTTC
>-|-|TRBV6-5|TRBJ2-1
CASSPDRSSYNEQFF
TGTGCCAGCAGCCCCGACCGGAGCTCCTACAATGAGCAGTTCTTC
>-|TRBD2|TRBV11-3|TRBJ2-1
CASSSPGLANEQFF
TGTGCCAGCAGCTCTCCGGGACTAGCGAATGAGCAGTTCTTC
>once|-|TRBV19|TRBJ2-3
CASSGGPRGTDTQYF
TGTGCCAGCTCTGGAGGGCCTCGGGGCACAGATACGCAGTATTTT
>-|TRBD1|TRBV5-5|TRBJ2-7
CASSLAGTGGYEQYF
TGTGCCAGCAGCTTGGCCGGGACAGGGGGCTACGAGCAGTACTTC